A single sample gave rise to the 19 T cell receptor beta chains below, sequenced in a study of T-cell memory formation after mild COVID-19. TCRdb redid the calling of the 5' RACE reads with MiXCR, one entry per CDR3 protein. The table shows some 600,000 distinct CDR3 sequences, with 15% to 20% occurring only once. The sample was PBMCs or a T cell subset sorted from them (not recorded which). The source is an adult woman who had mild COVID-19 (a few samples of this study predate the infection). Cell type and time point are not known.

This clonotype has a count of ten or more. The chain employs TRBV12-3 or TRBV12-4 and TRBJ2-3; D is perhaps TRBD2 (6 bases). V was pared by 3 bases and J by 0 bases, with 10 bases between. This CDR3 has 15 residues. The CDR3 bases are TGTGCCAGCAGTTTTGGAGGGCCTAGCACAGATACGCAGTATTTT. This translates into CASSFGGPSTDTQYF.

This rearrangement joins TRBV27 to TRBJ1-1; D possibly corresponds to TRBD1 (6 bases). This CDR3 spans 13 amino acids. CDR1 is MNHEY, CDR2 SMNVEV, per germline (reference sequence). Trimming took 5 bases from V and 4 from J, leaving 11 bases between them. The CDR3 nucleotides read TGTGCCAGCAGTCACAGGGAGGGCACTGAAGCTTTCTTT. It specifies CASSHREGTEAFF.

The chain combines TRBV6-2 or TRBV6-3 with TRBJ2-7, with TRBD1 matching 10 bases. The CDR3 extends over 16 amino acids. V gave up 5 bases and J gave up 0 bases; unmatched junction bases: 7. Germline CDR1 and CDR2: MNHEY and SVGEGT. The CDR3 spells CASSPRGQGSSYEQYF. DNA for the CDR3: TGTGCCAGCAGTCCTCGGGGACAGGGGAGCTCCTACGAGCAGTACTTC.

This clonotype was observed at least ten times. The rearrangement uses TRBV12-3 or TRBV12-4 and TRBJ2-5; 11 bases align to TRBD1. V dropped 7 bases and J dropped 7; count of bases not matched to a gene: 8. This CDR3 has 14 amino acids. CDR3 in amino acids: CASTKDRGRGTQYF. Here the CDR3 DNA reads TGTGCCAGCACTAAGGACAGGGGGCGTGGGACCCAGTACTTC.

The table lists this clonotype with a few counts. The chain employs TRBV11-2 and TRBJ2-5; possible D gene TRBD2, 7 bases. Germline CDR1 reads SGHAT; CDR2 reads FQNNGV. The CDR3 runs 16 residues. V was clipped by 2 bases and J by 4 bases, with 17 bases between them. The CDR3 loop reads CASSLKAGAQPETQYF. CDR3 coding DNA: TGTGCCAGCAGCTTAAAGGCGGGGGCGCAACCAGAGACCCAGTACTTC.

This clonotype was seen a few times. This chain links TRBV24-1 with TRBJ2-7; D perhaps matches TRBD1 (6 bases). CDR1 is KGHDR, CDR2 SFDVKD, per germline. The CDR3 length is 15 residues. Trimming stripped 3 bases from V and 4 bases from J, with 15 bases between. The CDR3 DNA follows: TGTGCCACCAGTGATGCCCGGACAGCAGCATACGAGCAGTACTTC. It translates to CATSDARTAAYEQYF.

This clonotype came up many times. The chain employs TRBV7-2 and TRBJ1-2; TRBD1 might be the D (6 bases). The CDR3 totals 15 residues. The V and J ends lost 4 bases and 8 bases respectively, with 20 bases between them. In germline, CDR1 is SGHTA, CDR2 FQGNSA. CDR3 nucleotide sequence: TGTGCCAGCAGCTCCAGCCCTACAGGGATCAGGGGCTACACCTTC. This encodes CASSSSPTGIRGYTF.

The DNA for the CDR3 is TGTGCCAGCAGTGAAGCCGTCGTAACGGGGAGAGGCATCTATGGCTACACCTTC. It translates to CASSEAVVTGRGIYGYTF. The V and J genes are TRBV6-1 and TRBJ1-2; no clear D. Germline V CDR1 and CDR2: MNHNS, SASEGT. With 0 bases removed from V and 4 bases from J, the gap between germline ends came to 21 bases. This CDR3 has 18 residues.

This sequence joins TRBV7-6 and TRBJ2-1; D is unresolved. Looked up from germline, CDR1 is SGHVS and CDR2 is FNYEAQ. V lost 2 bases and J lost 7, with 9 bases in between. The CDR3 length is 13 residues. The CDR3 loop reads CASSLRYENEQFF. The CDR3 bases are TGTGCCAGCAGCTTACGCTACGAGAATGAGCAGTTCTTC.

This clonotype turned up a few times. The genes are TRBV24-1 and TRBJ2-1; TRBD2 matches at 10 bases. The CDR3 totals 14 residues. V lost 6 bases to trimming and J lost 5 bases; unmatched junction nucleotides: 3. Germline CDR1 is KGHDR and CDR2 is SFDVKD. CDR3 coding DNA: TGTGCCACCAGTAGAGCGGGGGGGGACAATGAGCAGTTCTTC. Its translation is CATSRAGGDNEQFF.

V and J are TRBV24-1 and TRBJ2-3, with 10 bases fitting TRBD2. V shed 3 bases and J 0 bases; nucleotides not matched to a gene: 11. This CDR3 is built from 19 residues. The V gene's germline CDR1 is KGHDR and CDR2 SFDVKD. The CDR3 nucleotides read TGTGCCACCAGTGATCCGATAGCGGGGGGCCCGATCAGCACAGATACGCAGTATTTT. Encoded protein: CATSDPIAGGPISTDTQYF.

V usage is TRBV10-3 and J usage is TRBJ2-3, with TRBD1 as a possible D gene (6 bases). CDR3 length: 15 residues. Deletions cut 4 bases from V and 0 bases from J, with 11 bases between. CDR1 and CDR2 (germline): ENHRY, SYGVKD. CDR3 in DNA: TGTGCCATCAGTGCTGGGGGCGCTAGCACAGATACGCAGTATTTT. Translated: CAISAGGASTDTQYF.

This clonotype has a handful of counts. The rearrangement links TRBV7-9 to TRBJ2-4; the match to TRBD1 covers 11 bases. The CDR3 spans 18 residues. With 5 bases clipped from V and 1 base from J, the junction kept 10 bases outside the gene matches. From germline, CDR1 is SEHNR and CDR2 FQNEAQ (reference sequence). The CDR3 nucleotides are TGTGCCAGCAGCGATGGACAGGGGGCGCCCCTGGCCAAAAACATTCAGTACTTC. Translating gives CASSDGQGAPLAKNIQYF.

The rearrangement links TRBV20-1 to TRBJ1-5; D call uncertain. CDR3 length: 12 amino acids. From germline, CDR1 is DFQATT and CDR2 SNEGSKA (reference sequence). CDR3 DNA sequence: TGCAGCGCAATTAATAGCAATCAGCCCCAGCATTTT. Translation: CSAINSNQPQHF.

The rearrangement joins TRBV12-3 or TRBV12-4 to TRBJ2-1; D remains unclear. V dropped 6 bases and J dropped 6 bases, with 12 bases sitting between them. CDR3 size: 13 residues. This CDR3 reads CASSPGGVNEQFF. The CDR3 DNA is TGTGCCAGCAGCCCCGGTGGGGTCAATGAGCAGTTCTTC.

This clonotype was counted a few times. The CDR3 loop is CASRGLGAPRETQYF. The CDR3 DNA follows: TGTGCCAGCAGGGGCCTCGGAGCCCCGAGGGAGACCCAGTACTTC. This chain joins TRBV19 and TRBJ2-5, with D perhaps matching TRBD1 (6 bases). The CDR3 covers 15 residues. Trimming shortened V by 9 bases and J by 5 bases, and 22 bases separated the two germline ends. Germline V gene data show CDR1 as LNHDA and CDR2 as SQIVND (reference sequence).

This clonotype was seen a handful of times. The DNA of the CDR3 is TGTGCCAGCAGCTCCCCCGTTATGACAGGCCCAGAGACCCAGTACTTC. Protein product: CASSSPVMTGPETQYF. The chain uses TRBV7-8 and TRBJ2-5; D perhaps matches TRBD1 (6 bases). Germline values: CDR1 SGHVS, CDR2 FQNEAQ. V was trimmed by 4 bases and J by 4 bases, leaving 19 bases between them. The CDR3 sequence is 16 residues long.

The chain combines TRBV9 with TRBJ2-7, with D hard to call. Trimming took off 0 bases at V and 0 bases at J, with 13 bases between the two ends. CDR1 and CDR2 from the germline V gene are SGDLS and YYNGEE. This CDR3 spans 16 amino acids. This chain's CDR3 is CASSVAVGGRSYEQYF. CDR3 DNA: TGTGCCAGCAGCGTAGCAGTTGGCGGACGCTCCTACGAGCAGTACTTC.

This clonotype was seen ten or more times. The chain recombines TRBV7-3 with TRBJ2-3; D possibly uses TRBD1 or TRBD2 (5 bases each). In germline, CDR1 is SGHTA, CDR2 FQGTGA. Trimming removed 2 bases at V and 2 bases at J, with 20 bases between. This CDR3 is 18 amino acids long. CDR3 amino acids: CASSLYPLGTGNTDTQYF. CDR3 DNA sequence: TGTGCCAGCAGCTTATACCCCCTTGGGACGGGCAACACAGATACGCAGTATTTT.